This TCR beta chain derives from a study of vaccination and CD4 T cells after COVID-19. Study as a whole: Spike peptides, overlapping and drawn from SARS-CoV-2, HCoV-NL63, HCoV-OC43 and HCoV-229E, were used to stimulate cells.

Researchers used the Oncomine TCR Beta short-read assay to sequence DNA from cultured CD4+ T cells. TCRdb itself ran the PCR reads through MiXCR, one entry per CDR3 protein. In the table there are some 12,000 distinct CDR3 sequences, approximately 64% of which are singletons. The V gene lost 2 bases and the J gene lost 4 bases, with 8 bases spanning the gap. Germline-derived CDR1 and CDR2 are LGHNA and YSLEER. There are 13 residues in the CDR3. Concerning this clonotype itself: Its cognate antigen is unknown.

The treatment denotes: roughly 10-day PBMC culture with coronavirus spike peptide pools or control peptides (ViraFEST assay). The gene calls are TRBV4-3 and TRBJ2-5, with D uncertain. The TCR was taken from a human donor who had recovered from COVID-19. Sequences were derived from CD4+ T cells from blood, cultured in vitro, sampled before SARS-CoV-2 vaccination. CDR3 sequence: CASSQSPPETQYF. The CDR3 DNA reads as TGCGCCAGCAGCCAAAGCCCACCAGAGACCCAGTACTTC.